This TCR beta chain appears in the sequencing data of a study of lymphopenia after photon versus proton radiotherapy. The table came from immunoSEQ multiplex PCR; TCRdb's copy has only in-frame clones and leaves some out. The data hold around 30,000 clones, with about 91% observed a single time. The V gene's germline CDR1 is LNHDA and CDR2 SQIVND (reference sequence). The V and J ends lost 5 bases and 6 bases, in that order; junction bases with no gene match: 16. The CDR3 totals 19 residues. Study findings and constraints: Relative stability marked proton patients; photon patients lost diversity and naive cells.

With regard to this clone: Its antigen remains unidentified.

The clonotype was recovered from a woman aged 70-85 years with pancreatic cancer. Some clones in this sample may be carry-over from other donors' samples. The genes are TRBV19 and TRBJ1-4; 12 nucleotides line up with TRBD1. Sequences were derived from peripheral blood, sampled from a patient treated with proton-based radiotherapy. Written as DNA, the CDR3 is TGTGCCAGTAGTTTTCAGTCCGGGACAGGGGGCGCGGTGTATGAAAAACTGTTTTTT. Encoded protein: CASSFQSGTGGAVYEKLFF.